The 12 T cell receptor beta chains listed next were all sequenced from one sample in a study of blood T cell repertoires in COVID-19. This table comes from immunoSEQ multiplex PCR, and its TCRdb copy is limited to in-frame clones, with some not included. The sample lists 250,000 to 300,000 clones; around 89% were seen once. Input material: peripheral blood. The receptors derive from an older woman with COVID-19, enrolled during active disease.

This sequence joins TRBV6-6 and TRBJ2-7; 12 nucleotides agree with TRBD1. Trimming at V came to 5 bases and at J to 6 bases, leaving 5 bases not matched to a gene. The CDR3 is 14 residues long. The germline V gene has CDR1 MNHNY and CDR2 SVGAGI (reference sequence). The CDR3 is CASSSRDRGREQYF. CDR3 bases: TGTGCCAGCAGTAGCCGGGACAGGGGGCGCGAGCAGTACTTC.

The chain is built from TRBV19 and TRBJ1-1; 10 nucleotides agree with TRBD1. After removal of 2 bases from V and 4 bases from J, the junction contained 7 bases not matched to a gene. CDR1 and CDR2 from the germline V gene are LNHDA and SQIVND (reference sequence). There are 16 residues in the CDR3. CDR3 region: CASSISTGGMGTEAFF. The DNA for the CDR3 is TGTGCCAGTAGTATATCGACAGGGGGCATGGGCACTGAAGCTTTCTTT.

The chain employs TRBV7-9 and TRBJ1-1; D possibly corresponds to TRBD1 (6 bases). Trimming removed 8 bases at V and 1 base at J, with 11 bases between. The CDR3 consists of 13 residues. Per germline, CDR1 SEHNR and CDR2 FQNEAQ (reference sequence). Here the CDR3 DNA reads TGTGCCAGCTCAGACAGGAGGAACACTGAAGCTTTCTTT. Protein sequence: CASSDRRNTEAFF.

Only a few counts were recorded for this clone. The chain uses TRBV7-8 and TRBJ1-2, with D tentatively TRBD1 (5 bases). Germline V gives CDR1 SGHVS, CDR2 FQNEAQ. V lost 1 base and J 0 bases, leaving 15 bases between the germline ends. The CDR3 runs 17 residues. CDR3 DNA sequence: TGTGCCAGCAGCTTAGGGGGCAGATCATCCTCTAACTATGGCTACACCTTC. It yields the protein CASSLGGRSSSNYGYTF.

The chain has TRBV27 and TRBJ2-7, with TRBD2 as a possible D gene (5 bases). The CDR3 runs to 13 residues. Trimming cost V 0 bases and J 6 bases, with 9 bases left between them. Germline CDR1 is MNHEY and CDR2 is SMNVEV (reference sequence). The CDR3: CASSLSKGVEQYF. DNA of the CDR3: TGTGCCAGCAGTTTATCTAAGGGAGTCGAGCAGTACTTC.

The chain links TRBV11-2 to TRBJ2-3, with a weak D call TRBD2 (6 bases). Germline V CDR1 and CDR2: SGHAT, FQNNGV. The V end was cut by 4 bases, the J end by 0 bases, with 17 bases between. This CDR3 contains 17 residues. The CDR3 DNA reads TGTGCCAGCAGCTCCCAAGGCGGGACCACTAGCACAGATACGCAGTATTTT. Translating it yields CASSSQGGTTSTDTQYF.

The rearrangement links TRBV21-1 to TRBJ1-4; TRBD1 is the table's D call, not checked against the DNA. TRBV21-1 is a recognized pseudogene. This CDR3 contains 15 residues. The CDR3 loop reads CASSVTGTGYEKLFF. The CDR3 DNA is TGTGCCAGCAGCGTTACCGGGACAGGGTATGAAAAACTGTTTTTT.

This clone has more than one count but fewer than ten. The V and J genes are TRBV6-2 or TRBV6-3 and TRBJ2-7, with a weak D call TRBD1 (6 bases). Between the trimmed V and J ends, which lost 2 bases and 4 bases, there was a span of 15 bases. The CDR3 covers 15 residues. Germline V gene sequence: CDR1 MNHEY, CDR2 SVGEGT. CDR3 bases: TGTGCCAGCAGTTACGTGGGGGCCCGTAAATACGAGCAGTACTTC. It translates to CASSYVGARKYEQYF.

The V gene is TRBV27, the J gene TRBJ2-7, with 10 nucleotides matching TRBD2. Germline V CDR1 and CDR2: MNHEY, SMNVEV (reference sequence). The J segment lost 5 bases and the V segment lost 0 bases, leaving 13 bases of the junction unmatched. This CDR3 region has 18 residues. CDR3 sequence reads: CASSLSILAGLQRNEQYF. DNA for the CDR3: TGTGCCAGCAGTTTATCGATACTAGCGGGGTTACAACGGAACGAGCAGTACTTC.

The rearrangement joins TRBV18 to TRBJ2-5, with 7 bases that match TRBD1. CDR3 length equals 13 residues. CDR1 is KGHSH, CDR2 LQKENI, per germline. The ends lost 5 bases at V and 2 bases at J; junction bases unmatched: 2. The CDR3 sequence: CASSRGQQETQYF. For the CDR3, the DNA is TGTGCCAGCTCAAGGGGACAGCAAGAGACCCAGTACTTC. Based on the CDR3 plus reference TRBV18 and TRBJ2-5, the full variable domain is NAGVMQNPRHLVRRRGQEARLRCSPMKGHSHVYWYRQLPEEGLKFMVYLQKENIIDESGMPKERFSAEFPKEGPSILRIQQVVRGDSAAYFCASSRGQQETQYFGPGTRLLVL.

Regarding this clone: The limits of the CDR3 on the DNA are not certain, so only TCRdb's listed CDR3 is given. V gene TRBV12-5 combines with J gene TRBJ2-7; TRBD1 is the table's D call, not checked against the DNA. Both ends counted, the CDR3 spans 23 residues. CDR1 and CDR2 from the germline V gene are LGHNT and FRNRAP. The CDR3 sequence: CASGLLDGQVMALTTSSTSGRGF.

The gene calls are TRBV15 and TRBJ1-4; 8 nucleotides agree with TRBD1. The CDR3 has 15 residues. Germline assignment: CDR1 LNHNV and CDR2 YYDKDF (reference sequence). With 3 bases clipped from V and 6 bases from J, the junction kept 6 bases outside the gene matches. Here the CDR3 reads CATSSPGTGDEKLFF. In nucleotides, the CDR3 is TGTGCCACCAGCAGTCCCGGGACAGGTGATGAAAAACTGTTTTTT.